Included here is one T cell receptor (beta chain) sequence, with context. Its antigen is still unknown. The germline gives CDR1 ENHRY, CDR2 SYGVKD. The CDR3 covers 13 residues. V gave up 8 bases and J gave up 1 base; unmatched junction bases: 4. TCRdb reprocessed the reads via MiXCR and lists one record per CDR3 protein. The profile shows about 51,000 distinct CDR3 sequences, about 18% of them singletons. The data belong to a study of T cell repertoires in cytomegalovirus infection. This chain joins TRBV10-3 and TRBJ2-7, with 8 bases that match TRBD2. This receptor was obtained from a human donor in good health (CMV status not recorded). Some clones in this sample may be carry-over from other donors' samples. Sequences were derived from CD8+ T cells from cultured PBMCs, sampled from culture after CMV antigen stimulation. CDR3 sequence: CAISAGGSYEQYF. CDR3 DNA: TGTGCCATCTCGGCGGGAGGTTCCTACGAGCAGTACTTC.